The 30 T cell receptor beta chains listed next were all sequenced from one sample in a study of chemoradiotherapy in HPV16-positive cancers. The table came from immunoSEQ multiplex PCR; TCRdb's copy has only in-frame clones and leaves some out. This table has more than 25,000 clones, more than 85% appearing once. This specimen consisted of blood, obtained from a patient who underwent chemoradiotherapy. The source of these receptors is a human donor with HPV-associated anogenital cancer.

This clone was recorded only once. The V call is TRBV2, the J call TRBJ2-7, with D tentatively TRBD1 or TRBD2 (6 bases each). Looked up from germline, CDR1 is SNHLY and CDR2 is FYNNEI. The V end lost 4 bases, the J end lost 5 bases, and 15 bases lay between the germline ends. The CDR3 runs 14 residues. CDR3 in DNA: TGTGCCAGCAGTGGTAGGGGGGCCGGGGACGAGCAGTACTTC. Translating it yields CASSGRGAGDEQYF.

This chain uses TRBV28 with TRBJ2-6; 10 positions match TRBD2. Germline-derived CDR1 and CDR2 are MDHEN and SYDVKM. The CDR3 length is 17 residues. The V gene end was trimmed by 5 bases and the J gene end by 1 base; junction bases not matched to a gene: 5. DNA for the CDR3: TGTGCCAGCAGTGGAGCGGGAGGGCCATCTGGGGCCAACGTCCTGACTTTC. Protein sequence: CASSGAGGPSGANVLTF.

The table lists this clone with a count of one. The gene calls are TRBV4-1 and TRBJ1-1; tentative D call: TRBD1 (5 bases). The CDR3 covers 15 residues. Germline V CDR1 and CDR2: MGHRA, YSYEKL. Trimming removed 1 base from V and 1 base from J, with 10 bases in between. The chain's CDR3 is CASSQAGGTNTEAFF. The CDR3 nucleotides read TGCGCCAGCAGCCAAGCGGGTGGGACGAACACTGAAGCTTTCTTT.

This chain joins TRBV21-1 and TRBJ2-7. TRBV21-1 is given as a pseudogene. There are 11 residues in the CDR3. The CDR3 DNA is TGTGCCAGCAAACCAAACTACGAGCAGTACTTC. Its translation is CASKPNYEQYF.

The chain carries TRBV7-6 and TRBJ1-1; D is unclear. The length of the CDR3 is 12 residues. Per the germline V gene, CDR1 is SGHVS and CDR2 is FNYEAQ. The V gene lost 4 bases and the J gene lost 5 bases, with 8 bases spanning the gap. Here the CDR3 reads CASSSGRTEAFF. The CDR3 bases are TGTGCCAGCAGCTCCGGGCGGACTGAAGCTTTCTTT.

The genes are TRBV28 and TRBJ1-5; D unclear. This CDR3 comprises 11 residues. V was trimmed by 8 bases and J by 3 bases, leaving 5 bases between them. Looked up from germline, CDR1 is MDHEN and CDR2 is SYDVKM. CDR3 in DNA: TGTGCCAGCCCCACCAATCAGCCCCAGCATTTT. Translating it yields CASPTNQPQHF.

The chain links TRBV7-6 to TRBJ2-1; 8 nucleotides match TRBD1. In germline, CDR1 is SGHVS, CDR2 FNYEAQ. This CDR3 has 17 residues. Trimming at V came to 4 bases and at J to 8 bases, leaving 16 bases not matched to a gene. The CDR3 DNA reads TGTGCCAGCAGCTCATCGCCGGGACAGGCGCGGCGAGATGAGCAGTTCTTC. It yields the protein CASSSSPGQARRDEQFF.

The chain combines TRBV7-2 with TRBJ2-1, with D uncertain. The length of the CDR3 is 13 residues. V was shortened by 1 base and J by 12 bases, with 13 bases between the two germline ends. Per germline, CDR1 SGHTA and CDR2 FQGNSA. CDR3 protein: CASSLEAVLGQFF. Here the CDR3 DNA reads TGTGCCAGCAGCTTAGAAGCCGTGCTTGGGCAGTTCTTC. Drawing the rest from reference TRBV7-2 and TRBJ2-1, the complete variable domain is GAGVSQSPSNKVTEKGKDVELRCDPISGHTALYWYRQSLGQGLEFLIYFQGNSAPDKSGLPSDRFSAERTGGSVSTLTIQRTQQEDSAVYLCASSLEAVLGQFFGPGTRLTVL.

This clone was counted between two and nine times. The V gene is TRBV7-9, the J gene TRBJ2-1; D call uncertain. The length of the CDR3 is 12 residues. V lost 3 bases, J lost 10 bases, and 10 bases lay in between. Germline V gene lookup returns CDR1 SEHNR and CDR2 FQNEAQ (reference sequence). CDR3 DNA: TGTGCCAGCAGCTTGCTCCGCTCGGAGCAGTTCTTC. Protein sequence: CASSLLRSEQFF.

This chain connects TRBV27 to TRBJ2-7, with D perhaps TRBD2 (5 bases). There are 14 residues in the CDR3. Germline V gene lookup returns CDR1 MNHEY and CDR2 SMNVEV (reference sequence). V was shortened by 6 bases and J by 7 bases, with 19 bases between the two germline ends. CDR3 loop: CASSLRLGSYEQYF. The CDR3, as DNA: TGTGCCAGCAGCCTACGTTTGGGGAGCTATGAGCAGTACTTC.

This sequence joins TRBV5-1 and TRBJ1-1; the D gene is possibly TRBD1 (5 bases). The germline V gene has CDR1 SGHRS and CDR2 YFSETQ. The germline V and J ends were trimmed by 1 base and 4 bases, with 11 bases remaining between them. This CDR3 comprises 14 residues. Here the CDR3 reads CASSLTDGGTEAFF. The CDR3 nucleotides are TGCGCCAGCAGCTTGACTGACGGGGGCACTGAAGCTTTCTTT.

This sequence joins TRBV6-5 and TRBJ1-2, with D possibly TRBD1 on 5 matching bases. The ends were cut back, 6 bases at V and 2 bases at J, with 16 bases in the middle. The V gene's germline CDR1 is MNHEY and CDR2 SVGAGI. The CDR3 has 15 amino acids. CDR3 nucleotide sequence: TGTGCCAGCAGCTCCCAGGGACTTCTGAACTATGGCTACACCTTC. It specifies CASSSQGLLNYGYTF.

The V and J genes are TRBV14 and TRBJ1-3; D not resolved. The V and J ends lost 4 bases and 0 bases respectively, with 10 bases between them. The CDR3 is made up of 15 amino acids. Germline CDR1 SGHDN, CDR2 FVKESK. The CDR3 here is CASSRPGNSGNTIYF. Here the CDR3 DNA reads TGTGCCAGCAGCCGGCCCGGGAACTCTGGAAACACCATATATTTT.

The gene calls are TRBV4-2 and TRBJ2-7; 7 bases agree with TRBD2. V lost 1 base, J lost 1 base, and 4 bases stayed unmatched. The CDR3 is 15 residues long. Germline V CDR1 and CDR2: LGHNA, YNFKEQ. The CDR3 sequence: CASSQARGESYEQYF. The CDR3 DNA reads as TGTGCCAGCAGCCAAGCACGGGGGGAGTCCTACGAGCAGTACTTC.

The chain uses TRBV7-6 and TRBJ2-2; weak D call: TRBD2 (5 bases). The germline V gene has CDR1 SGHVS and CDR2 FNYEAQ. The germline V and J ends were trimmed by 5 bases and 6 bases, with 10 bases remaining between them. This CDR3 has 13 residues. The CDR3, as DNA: TGTGCCAGCAGCCCCGAGGAGGCCGGGGAGCTGTTTTTT. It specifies CASSPEEAGELFF.

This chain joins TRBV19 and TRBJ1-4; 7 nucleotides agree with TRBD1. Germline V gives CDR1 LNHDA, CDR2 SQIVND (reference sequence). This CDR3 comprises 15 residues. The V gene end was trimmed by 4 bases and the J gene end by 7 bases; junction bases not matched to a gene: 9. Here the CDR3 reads CASSTFGQESEKLFF. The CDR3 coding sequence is TGTGCCAGTAGTACCTTCGGACAGGAGAGTGAAAAACTGTTTTTT. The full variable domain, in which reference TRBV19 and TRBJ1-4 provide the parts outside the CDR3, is DGGITQSPKYLFRKEGQNVTLSCEQNLNHDAMYWYRQDPGQGLRLIYYSQIVNDFQKGDIAEGYSVSREKKESFPLTVTSAQKNPTAFYLCASSTFGQESEKLFFGSGTQLSVL.

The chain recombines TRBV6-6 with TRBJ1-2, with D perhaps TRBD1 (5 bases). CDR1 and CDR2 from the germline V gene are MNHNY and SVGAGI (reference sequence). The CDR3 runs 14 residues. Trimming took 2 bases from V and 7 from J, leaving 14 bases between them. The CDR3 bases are TGTGCCAGCAGTTACGCAGGGAGATTGGTTGGCTACACCTTC. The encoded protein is CASSYAGRLVGYTF.

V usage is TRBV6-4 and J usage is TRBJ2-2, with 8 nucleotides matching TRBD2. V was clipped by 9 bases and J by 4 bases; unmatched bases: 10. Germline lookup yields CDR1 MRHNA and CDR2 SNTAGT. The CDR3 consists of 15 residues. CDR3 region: CASTEGSGGTGELFF. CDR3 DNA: TGTGCCAGTACCGAGGGGAGCGGGGGCACCGGGGAGCTGTTTTTT.

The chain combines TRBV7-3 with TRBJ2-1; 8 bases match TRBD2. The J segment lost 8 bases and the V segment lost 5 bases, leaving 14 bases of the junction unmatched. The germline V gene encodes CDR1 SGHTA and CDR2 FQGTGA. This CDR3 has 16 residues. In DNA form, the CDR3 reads TGTGCCAGCAGCCCCTCCGGGACTAGGACCTTCGATGAGCAGTTCTTC. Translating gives CASSPSGTRTFDEQFF.

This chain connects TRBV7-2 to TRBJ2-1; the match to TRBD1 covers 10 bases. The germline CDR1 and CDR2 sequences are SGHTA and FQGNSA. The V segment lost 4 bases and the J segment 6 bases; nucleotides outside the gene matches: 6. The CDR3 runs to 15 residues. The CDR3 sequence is CASSSDRGLSNEQFF. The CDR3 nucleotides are TGTGCCAGCAGCTCCGACAGGGGGCTTTCCAATGAGCAGTTCTTC. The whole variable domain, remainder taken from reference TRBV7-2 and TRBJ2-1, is GAGVSQSPSNKVTEKGKDVELRCDPISGHTALYWYRQSLGQGLEFLIYFQGNSAPDKSGLPSDRFSAERTGGSVSTLTIQRTQQEDSAVYLCASSSDRGLSNEQFFGPGTRLTVL.

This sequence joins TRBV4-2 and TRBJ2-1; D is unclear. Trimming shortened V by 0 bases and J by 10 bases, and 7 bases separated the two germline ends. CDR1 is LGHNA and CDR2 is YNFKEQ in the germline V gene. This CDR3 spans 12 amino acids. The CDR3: CASSQEEREQFF. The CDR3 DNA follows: TGTGCCAGCAGCCAAGAGGAACGGGAGCAGTTCTTC.

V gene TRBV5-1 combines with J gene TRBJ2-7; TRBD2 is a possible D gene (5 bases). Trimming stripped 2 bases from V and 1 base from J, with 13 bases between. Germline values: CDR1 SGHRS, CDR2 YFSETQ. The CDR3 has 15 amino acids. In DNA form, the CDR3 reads TGCGCCAGCAGCTTTGACGGGGTGAAATCCTACGAGCAGTACTTC. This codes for CASSFDGVKSYEQYF.

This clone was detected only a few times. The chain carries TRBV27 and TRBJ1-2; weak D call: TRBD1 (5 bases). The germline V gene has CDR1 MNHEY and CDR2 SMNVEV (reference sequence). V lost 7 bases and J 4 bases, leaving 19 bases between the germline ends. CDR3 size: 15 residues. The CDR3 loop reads CASTSGGSGGYGYTF. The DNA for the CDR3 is TGTGCCAGCACGTCTGGGGGGAGCGGTGGCTATGGCTACACCTTC.

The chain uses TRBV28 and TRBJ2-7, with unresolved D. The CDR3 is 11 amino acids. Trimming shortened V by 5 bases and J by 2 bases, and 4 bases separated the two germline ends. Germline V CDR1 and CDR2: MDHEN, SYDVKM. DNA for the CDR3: TGTGCCAGCAGTCACACCTACGAGCAGTACTTC. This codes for CASSHTYEQYF. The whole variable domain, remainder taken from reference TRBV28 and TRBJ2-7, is DVKVTQSSRYLVKRTGEKVFLECVQDMDHENMFWYRQDPGLGLRLIYFSYDVKMKEKGDIPEGYSVSREKKERFSLILESASTNQTSMYLCASSHTYEQYFGPGTRLTVT.

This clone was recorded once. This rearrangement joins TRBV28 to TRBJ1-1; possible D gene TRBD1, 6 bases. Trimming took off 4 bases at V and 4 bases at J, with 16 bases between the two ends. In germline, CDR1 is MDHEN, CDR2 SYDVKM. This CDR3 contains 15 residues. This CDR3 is CASSSAGVMGTEAFF. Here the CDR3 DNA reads TGTGCCAGCAGTTCGGCAGGGGTAATGGGCACTGAAGCTTTCTTT.

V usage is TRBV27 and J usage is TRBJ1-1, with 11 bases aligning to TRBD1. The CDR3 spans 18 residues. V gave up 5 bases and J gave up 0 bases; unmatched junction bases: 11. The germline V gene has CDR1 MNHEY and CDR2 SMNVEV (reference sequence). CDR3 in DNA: TGTGCCAGCAGTCCTAGGGACAGGGGGGTACCCATGAACACTGAAGCTTTCTTT. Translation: CASSPRDRGVPMNTEAFF.

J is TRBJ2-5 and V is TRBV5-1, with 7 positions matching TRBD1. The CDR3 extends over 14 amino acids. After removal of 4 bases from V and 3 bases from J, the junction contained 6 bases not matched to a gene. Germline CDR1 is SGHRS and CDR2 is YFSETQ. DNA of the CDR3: TGCGCCAGCAGCAAACAGGGGATGGAAGAGACCCAGTACTTC. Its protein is CASSKQGMEETQYF.

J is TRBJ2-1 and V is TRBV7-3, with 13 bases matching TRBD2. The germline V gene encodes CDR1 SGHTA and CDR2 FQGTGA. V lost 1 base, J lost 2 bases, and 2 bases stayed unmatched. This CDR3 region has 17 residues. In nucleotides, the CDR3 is TGTGCCAGCAGCTTAAAGGGACTAGCGGGAACCTACAATGAGCAGTTCTTC. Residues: CASSLKGLAGTYNEQFF.

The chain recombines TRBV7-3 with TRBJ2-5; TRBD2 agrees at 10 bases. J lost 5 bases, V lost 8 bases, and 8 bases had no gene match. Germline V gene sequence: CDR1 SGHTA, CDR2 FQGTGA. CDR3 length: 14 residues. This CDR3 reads CASSLAGAGETQYF. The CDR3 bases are TGTGCCAGCTCCCTAGCGGGAGCAGGGGAGACCCAGTACTTC.

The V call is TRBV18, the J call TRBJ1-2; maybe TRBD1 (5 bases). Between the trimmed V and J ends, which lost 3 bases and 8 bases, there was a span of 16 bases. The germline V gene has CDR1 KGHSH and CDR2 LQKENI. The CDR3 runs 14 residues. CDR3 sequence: CASSPDITARGYTF. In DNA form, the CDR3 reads TGTGCCAGCTCACCGGACATCACGGCGAGGGGCTACACCTTC. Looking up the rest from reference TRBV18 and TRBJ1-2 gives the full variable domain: NAGVMQNPRHLVRRRGQEARLRCSPMKGHSHVYWYRQLPEEGLKFMVYLQKENIIDESGMPKERFSAEFPKEGPSILRIQQVVRGDSAAYFCASSPDITARGYTFGSGTRLTVV.